This is a list of T cell receptor beta chains from one sample in a study of patients with pleural tuberculosis. TCRdb re-analysed the reads in MiXCR, keeping a single row per CDR3 protein. Found here are under 65,000 distinct CDR3 sequences, 7.3% of them singletons; the top ten hold about a sixth. Receptor source: a human donor with pleural tuberculosis. Each CDR3 is given with its conserved first and last residue. A D gene is named only where the DNA matches it firmly. The size entry is marked missing in some rows and otherwise reads once, few, many or a size class.

clone size	D gene	V gene	J gene	CDR3 DNA	CDR3 protein
many	-	TRBV6-2/TRBV6-3	TRBJ2-7	TGTGCCAGCAGTTACACCGGAGGGGGACCCTACGAGCAGTACTTC	CASSYTGGGPYEQYF
few	-	TRBV20-1	TRBJ2-4	TGCAGTGCTAGAGATCTGAGGGGTAGCAAAAACATTCAGTACTTC	CSARDLRGSKNIQYF
many	TRBD1	TRBV20-1	TRBJ1-1	TGCAGTGCCAAGGCAGGGGGCTGGAACACTGAAGCTTTCTTT	CSAKAGGWNTEAFF
-	-	TRBV29-1	TRBJ1-1	TGCAGCGCCCACAGTCGGAGGGACATTGAAGCTTTCTTT	CSAHSRRDIEAFF
many	-	TRBV18	TRBJ1-5	TGTGCCAGCTCCCCCGGGACCACGGAGCCCCAGCATTTT	CASSPGTTEPQHF
many	TRBD1	TRBV19	TRBJ1-5	TGTGCCGGGGGACAGGGGGTCAATCAGCCCCAGCATTTT	CAGGQGVNQPQHF
many	-	TRBV7-2	TRBJ2-2	TGTGCCAGCAGCTTTCCCGGGGAGCTGTTTTTT	CASSFPGELFF
many	-	TRBV2	TRBJ2-1	TGTGCCAGCAGGTTTGAGGGAGGATTGGAGCAGTTCTTC	CASRFEGGLEQFF
many	TRBD2	TRBV20-1	TRBJ2-1	TGCAGTGCTAGACTAGCGGGAGTCTATGAGCAGTTCTTC	CSARLAGVYEQFF
many	TRBD1	TRBV20-1	TRBJ1-6	TGCAGTGCCCTAAGGACAGGGTCAAATTATAATTCACCCCTCCACTTT	CSALRTGSNYNSPLHF
many	-	TRBV24-1	TRBJ2-3	TGTGCCACCAGTGATTCCGGACGCGTTCGCACAGATACGCAGTATTTT	CATSDSGRVRTDTQYF
many	TRBD1	TRBV28	TRBJ1-4	TGTGCCAGCAGGGATCTCGGACAGGGAGACGAAAAACTGTTTTTT	CASRDLGQGDEKLFF
few	-	TRBV11-2	TRBJ2-3	TGTGCCAGCAGCAGGCCCACAGATACGCAGTATTTT	CASSRPTDTQYF
many	TRBD1	TRBV29-1	TRBJ1-5	TGCAGCGTTCAGGGGGGAGGCAATCAGCCCCAGCATTTT	CSVQGGGNQPQHF
few	-	TRBV29-1	TRBJ2-1	TGCAGCGGGAAGGACAGCGTCTTCGAGCAGTTCTTC	CSGKDSVFEQFF
many	-	TRBV4-2	TRBJ2-7	TGTGCCAGCAGCCAAGATCAGATATCGTACGAGCAGTACTTC	CASSQDQISYEQYF
many	-	TRBV20-1	TRBJ2-1	TGCAGTGCTAGAGATGTGTACAATGAGCAGTTCTTC	CSARDVYNEQFF
many	-	TRBV20-1	TRBJ2-1	TGCAGTGCTAGAGACGCGGGTTCCAATGAGCAGTTCTTC	CSARDAGSNEQFF
many	TRBD1	TRBV29-1	TRBJ2-1	TGCAGCGTTGACAGACAGGGGACCTACAATGAGCAGTTCTTC	CSVDRQGTYNEQFF
many	TRBD1	TRBV3-1	TRBJ1-1	TGTGCCAGCAGCCCTCAGGGACAGCGCACTGAAGCTTTCTTT	CASSPQGQRTEAFF
many	-	TRBV2	TRBJ1-2	TGTGCCAGCAGTGCGAGATATGGCTACACCTTC	CASSARYGYTF
many	-	TRBV4-1	TRBJ1-6	TGCGCCAGCAGCCAAGGTCGGGGCGGAAGGAATTCACCCCTCCACTTT	CASSQGRGGRNSPLHF
many	-	TRBV11-2	TRBJ2-1	TGTGCCAGCAGCTTAGAGGCGACCACGGGGAAGTTCTTC	CASSLEATTGKFF
many	-	TRBV29-1	TRBJ1-5	TGCAGCGTTGAAGATCACCGGGACCCTAGCAATCAGCCCCAGCATTTT	CSVEDHRDPSNQPQHF
many	-	TRBV11-2	TRBJ1-3	TGTGCCAGCAGCCCCGCGTGGAACACCATATATTTT	CASSPAWNTIYF
many	TRBD1	TRBV6-1	TRBJ2-7	TGTGCCAGCACCCAACGGACAGGGGGCACCTACGAGCAGTACTTC	CASTQRTGGTYEQYF
many	TRBD1	TRBV11-1	TRBJ1-1	TGTGCCAGCAGCTTAGCGGGACAGATGAACACTGAAGCTTTCTTT	CASSLAGQMNTEAFF
few	-	TRBV10-2	TRBJ2-3	TGCGCCAGCACTACCGTACTAGAGGATACGCAGTATTTT	CASTTVLEDTQYF
few	-	TRBV29-1	TRBJ1-2	TGCAGCGTTGAAGAGACACAGGGAGCTAACTATGGCTACACCTTC	CSVEETQGANYGYTF
many	TRBD1	TRBV15	TRBJ2-1	TGTGCCACCAGCAGAGATTGGGACAGGGGTGTCTTC	CATSRDWDRGVF
many	-	TRBV7-3	TRBJ2-1	TGTGCCAGCACCTTGACAGAGGTAGCCCTGAGTGAGCAGTTCTTC	CASTLTEVALSEQFF
many	-	TRBV6-2/TRBV6-3	TRBJ2-3	TGTGCCAGCAGTTACGATTCAGATACGCAGTATTTT	CASSYDSDTQYF
few	-	TRBV5-4	TRBJ2-4	TGTGCCAGCAGCTTCTCAGGATCCAAAAACATTCAGTACTTC	CASSFSGSKNIQYF
many	-	TRBV11-2	TRBJ2-7	TGTGCCAGCAGCTTTGGGCGGGTCTCCTACGAGCAGTACTTC	CASSFGRVSYEQYF
many	-	TRBV6-2/TRBV6-3	TRBJ2-3	TGTGCCAGCAGTTACCGGTCCGGGCCAGATACGCAGTATTTT	CASSYRSGPDTQYF
-	-	TRBV29-1	TRBJ2-3	TGCAGCGTTGAAGATCCCGCAGACTTCACAGATACGCAGTATTTT	CSVEDPADFTDTQYF
many	-	TRBV6-2/TRBV6-3	TRBJ2-3	TGTGCCAGCAGTTACTCTTCCTCCACAGATACGCAGTATTTT	CASSYSSSTDTQYF
few	-	TRBV11-1	TRBJ1-2	TGTGCCAGCAGCTTTCGCGACAGAAGACTTATTGGCTACACCTTC	CASSFRDRRLIGYTF
few	TRBD1	TRBV12-5	TRBJ2-5	TGTGCTAGTGGCTTCTCGGGACAGGGGCAAGAGACCCAGTACTTC	CASGFSGQGQETQYF
medium-sized	-	TRBV27	TRBJ2-7	TGTGCCAGCAGTAGGAACGGAGCCTACGAGCAGTACTTC	CASSRNGAYEQYF
many	-	TRBV20-1	TRBJ1-5	TGCAGTGCTAGCTCCCTGGACGAGTTGCGCAATCAGCCCCAGCATTTT	CSASSLDELRNQPQHF
many	-	TRBV20-1	TRBJ2-7	TGCAGTGCTAGCGGTGGACAGTCTATCTACGAGCAGTACTTC	CSASGGQSIYEQYF
many	-	TRBV6-1	TRBJ2-5	TGTGCCAGCAGTGGAACCCAGGGAGCAGAGACCCAGTACTTC	CASSGTQGAETQYF
many	-	TRBV4-2	TRBJ2-3	TGTGCCAGCAGCCAAGGAAGCACAGATACGCAGTATTTT	CASSQGSTDTQYF
many	TRBD2	TRBV5-4	TRBJ2-3	TGTGCCAACAGCTTGGACGGACTAGGAGATACGCAGTATTTT	CANSLDGLGDTQYF
many	-	TRBV24-1	TRBJ1-4	TGTGCCACCAGTGACCCCGGGTCCCCCAATGAAAAACTGTTTTTT	CATSDPGSPNEKLFF
many	-	TRBV24-1	TRBJ1-4	TGTGCCACCAGTGACCCTAAAGGGGGAAATGAAAAACTGTTTTTT	CATSDPKGGNEKLFF
few	-	TRBV7-6	TRBJ2-5	TGTGCCAGCAGCCCGACGATGAGGGGGGAAGAGACCCAGTACTTC	CASSPTMRGEETQYF
-	-	TRBV29-1	TRBJ2-1	TGCAGCGTTCAGAACGGGAACCCCTACAATGAGCAGTTCTTC	CSVQNGNPYNEQFF
many	-	TRBV6-1	TRBJ2-7	TGTGCCAGCAGTGCCCCAGGACACAATTACGAGCAGTACTTC	CASSAPGHNYEQYF